A single sample is the source of the 13 T cell receptor beta chains below, sequenced in a study of cytomegalovirus exposure and HLA in healthy donors. Amplification used 60 Vbeta primers and 13 Jbeta primers. Method: immunoSEQ multiplex PCR; TCRdb's copy keeps in-frame clones and lacks some. The table has 150,000 to 200,000 clones, 75% to 85% seen once; the top ten hold around 4.7%. The sequenced sample consisted of PBMCs. These receptors all come from a woman in her late teens or twenties in good health and CMV-seropositive.

This clone has just a few counts. The chain combines TRBV4-3 with TRBJ2-3, with TRBD2 matching over 10 bases. The CDR3 extends over 17 amino acids. Trimming cost V 4 bases and J 0 bases; bases outside gene matches: 7. The germline gives CDR1 LGHNA, CDR2 YSLEER. For the CDR3, the DNA is TGCGCCAGCAGCCCGAGAGCGGGGGGGTTCAGCACAGATACGCAGTATTTT. This codes for CASSPRAGGFSTDTQYF.

V and J are TRBV7-8 and TRBJ1-6; 9 nucleotides line up with TRBD1. The CDR3 runs to 14 residues. V gave up 6 bases and J gave up 9 bases; unmatched junction bases: 6. Looked up from germline, CDR1 is SGHVS and CDR2 is FQNEAQ. CDR3 nucleotide sequence: TGTGCCAGCAGTCCGACAGGGGGGATTTCACCCCTCCACTTT. This sequence encodes CASSPTGGISPLHF.

J is TRBJ2-7 and V is TRBV6-6; 7 nucleotides agree with TRBD2. The CDR3 runs 15 residues. Germline V gives CDR1 MNHNY, CDR2 SVGAGI (reference sequence). V was clipped by 2 bases and J by 2 bases; unmatched bases: 6. CDR3 sequence reads: CASSYGSGRAYEQYF. CDR3 DNA sequence: TGTGCCAGCAGTTACGGGTCAGGGAGGGCCTACGAGCAGTACTTC.

The chain uses TRBV7-9 and TRBJ1-1; possibly TRBD1 for D (6 bases). The CDR3 loop spans 15 amino acids. Germline values: CDR1 SEHNR, CDR2 FQNEAQ (reference sequence). V lost 3 bases and J lost 0, with 11 bases in between. Here the CDR3 reads CASSFNRVMNTEAFF. The CDR3 DNA is TGTGCCAGCAGCTTTAACAGGGTAATGAACACTGAAGCTTTCTTT.

This clone was observed once. This sequence joins TRBV27 and TRBJ2-7, with D maybe TRBD1 (5 bases). Germline loops: CDR1 MNHEY, CDR2 SMNVEV (reference sequence). The CDR3 loop spans 15 amino acids. V was clipped by 8 bases and J by 0 bases, with 17 bases between them. The CDR3 spells CASRIQSRDSYEQYF. The CDR3 nucleotides are TGTGCCAGCCGAATACAAAGCAGGGACTCCTACGAGCAGTACTTC.

This sequence joins TRBV5-1 and TRBJ1-5, with TRBD1 as a possible D gene (5 bases). This CDR3 spans 14 amino acids. V lost 4 bases to trimming and J lost 6 bases, with 14 bases between them. Germline CDR1 SGHRS, CDR2 YFSETQ. This chain's CDR3 is CASSPSGGPQPQHF. The CDR3 coding sequence is TGCGCCAGCAGCCCAAGCGGGGGTCCTCAGCCCCAGCATTTT.

The table lists this clone with a few counts. The V gene is TRBV6-5, the J gene TRBJ2-3; TRBD2 matches at 11 bases. Germline V CDR1 and CDR2: MNHEY, SVGAGI. The CDR3 has 16 amino acids. Trimming cost V 3 bases and J 4 bases; bases outside gene matches: 6. The CDR3 bases are TGTGCCAGCAGTTATGCCCTAGCGGGGGGTCCAGATACGCAGTATTTT. This codes for CASSYALAGGPDTQYF.

The rearrangement links TRBV7-9 to TRBJ2-1; TRBD1 matches at 9 bases. The CDR3 loop spans 17 amino acids. The trim removed 0 bases at V and 7 bases at J, leaving 10 bases unmatched. CDR1 SEHNR and CDR2 FQNEAQ come from the germline V gene (reference sequence). The CDR3 loop is CASSLANTGGVRNEQFF. CDR3 nucleotide sequence: TGTGCCAGCAGCTTAGCGAATACAGGGGGCGTTAGAAATGAGCAGTTCTTC. The variable domain in full, with the rest retrieved from reference TRBV7-9 and TRBJ2-1, is DTGVSQNPRHKITKRGQNVTFRCDPISEHNRLYWYRQTLGQGPEFLTYFQNEAQLEKSRLLSDRFSAERPKGSFSTLEIQRTEQGDSAMYLCASSLANTGGVRNEQFFGPGTRLTVL.

The chain uses TRBV9 and TRBJ2-7, with 8 bases matching TRBD1. CDR3 size: 16 residues. V shed 7 bases, J shed 5 bases, and the junction held 17 bases outside the gene matches. CDR1 SGDLS and CDR2 YYNGEE come from the germline V gene. The DNA for the CDR3 is TGTGCCAGCGGACCAACCCCGGCGACAGGGGCAGACGAGCAGTACTTC. Protein product: CASGPTPATGADEQYF.

The chain employs TRBV2 and TRBJ2-5; 9 bases agree with TRBD2. Losses at the gene ends were 6 bases for V and 4 bases for J; bases not matched to a gene: 9. CDR1 and CDR2 (germline): SNHLY, FYNNEI. The CDR3 extends over 15 amino acids. The CDR3 bases are TGTGCCAGCAGGGGACTAGCAGGGACGGGAGAGACCCAGTACTTC. This encodes CASRGLAGTGETQYF.

A few counts support this clone. The chain has TRBV6-6 and TRBJ2-1; 11 bases are shared with TRBD2. The germline V gene has CDR1 MNHNY and CDR2 SVGAGI (reference sequence). V lost 5 bases and J lost 5; bases outside the gene matches: 8. The CDR3 sequence is 16 residues long. CDR3 amino acids: CASSTRSSGGNNEQFF. CDR3 DNA sequence: TGTGCCAGCAGTACCCGATCTAGCGGGGGGAACAATGAGCAGTTCTTC.

The chain joins TRBV6-5 to TRBJ1-3; D is unclear. There are 13 residues in the CDR3. V lost 5 bases and J lost 5, with 10 bases in between. Germline assignment: CDR1 MNHEY and CDR2 SVGAGI. The CDR3 DNA sequence: TGTGCCAGCAGTCGGACTTTTAGAAACACCATATATTTT. Its protein product is CASSRTFRNTIYF.

V gene TRBV5-1 combines with J gene TRBJ1-1; 10 nucleotides align to TRBD1. The CDR3 runs 15 residues. Germline V gene sequence: CDR1 SGHRS, CDR2 YFSETQ. V was pared by 4 bases and J by 3 bases, with 6 bases of the junction left unmatched. CDR3 amino acids: CASSPGQGLDTEAFF. CDR3 nucleotide sequence: TGCGCCAGCAGCCCGGGACAGGGGCTCGACACTGAAGCTTTCTTT.